This T cell receptor (beta chain) was profiled in a study of blood T cell repertoires in COVID-19. This CDR3 contains 15 residues. CDR1 SEHNR and CDR2 FQNEAQ come from the germline V gene (reference sequence). Trimming removed 4 bases at V and 5 bases at J, with 17 bases between. The repertoire was sequenced with immunoSEQ multiplex PCR; TCRdb's copy has only in-frame clones and lacks some. The table has roughly 100,000 clones, 77% seen once. This sequence originates from a woman at least 80 years old with acute or convalescent COVID-19. The sequenced sample was peripheral blood. The chain employs TRBV7-9 and TRBJ1-2, with D hard to call. The CDR3 nucleotides read TGTGCCAGCAGCTCCCTCCCCGCCGACATGTATGGCTACACCTTC. It codes for CASSSLPADMYGYTF.